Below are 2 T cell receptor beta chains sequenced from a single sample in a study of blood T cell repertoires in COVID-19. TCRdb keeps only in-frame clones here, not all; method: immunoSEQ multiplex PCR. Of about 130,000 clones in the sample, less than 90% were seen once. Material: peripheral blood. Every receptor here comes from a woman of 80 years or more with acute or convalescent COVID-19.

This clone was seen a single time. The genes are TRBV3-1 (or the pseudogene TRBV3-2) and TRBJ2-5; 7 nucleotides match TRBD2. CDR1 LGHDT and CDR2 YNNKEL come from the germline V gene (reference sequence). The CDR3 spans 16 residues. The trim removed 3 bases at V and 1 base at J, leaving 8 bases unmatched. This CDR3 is CASSHFGGGSQETQYF. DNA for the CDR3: TGTGCCAGCAGCCATTTTGGCGGGGGAAGCCAAGAGACCCAGTACTTC.

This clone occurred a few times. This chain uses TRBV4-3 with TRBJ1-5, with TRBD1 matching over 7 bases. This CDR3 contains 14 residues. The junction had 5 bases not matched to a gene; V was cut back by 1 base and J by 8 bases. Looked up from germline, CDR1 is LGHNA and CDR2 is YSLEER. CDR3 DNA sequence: TGCGCCAGCAGCCAAGGACAGGGAATTAAGCCCCAGCATTTT. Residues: CASSQGQGIKPQHF.